These T cell receptor beta chains were read from a single sample in a study of ipilimumab plus nivolumab after autologous stem cell transplantation. Libraries were prepared by immunoSEQ multiplex PCR; TCRdb keeps only in-frame clonotypes and omits some of them. Of over 15,000 clones in the sample, around 85% were seen once. The specimen comprised PBMCs, sampled in a trial of ipilimumab plus nivolumab as post-transplant consolidation. These receptors all come from a male donor with diffuse large B-cell lymphoma. CDR3s include the opening cysteine and the closing phenylalanine or tryptophan. D genes are given only for firm matches. Clone sizes are given selectively: once, few, many, or a class where the clone is expanded.

CDR3 length,D gene,clone size,J gene,V gene,CDR3 DNA,CDR3 protein
14,TRBD1,few,TRBJ2-2,TRBV4-1,TGCGCCAGCAGCCTAGGACAGGCCACCGGGGAGCTGTTTTTT,CASSLGQATGELFF
16,TRBD1,-,TRBJ1-1,TRBV7-2,TGTGCCAGCAGCCCTGACCCCAGGGGGGGGACCACTGAAGCTTTCTTT,CASSPDPRGGTTEAFF
15,-,-,TRBJ1-3,TRBV6-4,TGTGCCAGCAGTTTTAACAGGGTCTCTGGAAACACCATATATTTT,CASSFNRVSGNTIYF
14,TRBD1,-,TRBJ2-7,TRBV5-4,TGTGCCAGCAGCCCCCGGACAGGCCCCTACGAGCAGTACTTC,CASSPRTGPYEQYF
14,-,-,TRBJ1-1,TRBV15,TGTGCCACGATGGCGAGGGACGCAGATTCTGAAGCTTTCTTT,CATMARDADSEAFF
15,-,-,TRBJ1-5,TRBV7-2,TGTGCCAGCAGCTTAGTTTGGGGTGAAGGTCAGCCCCAGCATTTT,CASSLVWGEGQPQHF
15,-,-,TRBJ2-7,TRBV19,TGTGCCAGTAGTCCAGGGGTAGATGTCTCCTACGAGCAGTACTTC,CASSPGVDVSYEQYF
17,-,-,TRBJ1-2,TRBV5-1,TGCGCCAGCAGCTCATGGGGCCCAACAGGGTCTAACTATGGCTACACCTTC,CASSSWGPTGSNYGYTF
15,TRBD1,-,TRBJ2-7,TRBV7-2,TGTGCCAGCAGCTACACAGGGGGCAGATTCTACGAGCAGTACTTC,CASSYTGGRFYEQYF
14,-,-,TRBJ2-3,TRBV5-4,TGTGCCAGCAGCTTGGGAGGTAGCACAGATACGCAGTATTTT,CASSLGGSTDTQYF
15,TRBD1,-,TRBJ2-1,TRBV7-3,TGTGCCAGCAGCTTACGGACAGGCCTTTACAATGAGCAGTTCTTC,CASSLRTGLYNEQFF
15,-,-,TRBJ2-6,TRBV5-4,TGTGCCAGCAGCCCCCAAGGTTCCGGGGCCAACGTCCTGACTTTC,CASSPQGSGANVLTF
14,-,-,TRBJ1-1,TRBV5-1,TGCGCCAGCAGCTGGGATCTTGAGGTCACTGAAGCTTTCTTT,CASSWDLEVTEAFF